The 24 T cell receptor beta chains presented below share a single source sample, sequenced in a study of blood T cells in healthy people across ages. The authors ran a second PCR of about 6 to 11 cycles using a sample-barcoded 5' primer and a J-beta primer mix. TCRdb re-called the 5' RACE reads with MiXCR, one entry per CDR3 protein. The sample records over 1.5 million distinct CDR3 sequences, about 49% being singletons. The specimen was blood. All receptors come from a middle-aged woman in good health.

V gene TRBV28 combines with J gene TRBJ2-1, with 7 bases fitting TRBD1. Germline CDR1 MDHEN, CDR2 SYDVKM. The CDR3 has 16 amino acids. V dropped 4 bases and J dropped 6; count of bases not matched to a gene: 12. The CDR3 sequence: CASSSETGLGGNEQFF. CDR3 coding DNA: TGTGCCAGCAGTTCCGAGACAGGGCTGGGTGGCAATGAGCAGTTCTTC.

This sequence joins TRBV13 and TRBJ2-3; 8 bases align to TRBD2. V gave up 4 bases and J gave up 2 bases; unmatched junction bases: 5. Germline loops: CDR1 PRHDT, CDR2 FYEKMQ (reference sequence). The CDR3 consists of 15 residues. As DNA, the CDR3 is TGTGCCAGCAGCTCACCGGGACTAGACACAGATACGCAGTATTTT. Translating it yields CASSSPGLDTDTQYF.

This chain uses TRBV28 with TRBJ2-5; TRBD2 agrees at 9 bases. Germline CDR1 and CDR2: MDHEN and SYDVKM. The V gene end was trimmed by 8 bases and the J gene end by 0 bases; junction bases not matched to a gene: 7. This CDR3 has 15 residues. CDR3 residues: CASRGGAKNQETQYF. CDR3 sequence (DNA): TGTGCCAGCCGCGGGGGGGCCAAAAACCAAGAGACCCAGTACTTC.

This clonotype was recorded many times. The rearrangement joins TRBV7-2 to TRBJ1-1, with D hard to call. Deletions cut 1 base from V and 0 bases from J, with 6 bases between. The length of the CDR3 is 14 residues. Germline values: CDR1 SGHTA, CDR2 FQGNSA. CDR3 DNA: TGTGCCAGCAGCTTAGGACGGCTGAACACTGAAGCTTTCTTT. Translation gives CASSLGRLNTEAFF.

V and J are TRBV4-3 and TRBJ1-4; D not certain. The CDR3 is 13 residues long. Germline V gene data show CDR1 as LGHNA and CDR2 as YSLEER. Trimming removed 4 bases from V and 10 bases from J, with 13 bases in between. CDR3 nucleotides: TGCGCCAGCAGCCGGATGTTAGGAGTAAAACTGTTTTTT. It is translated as CASSRMLGVKLFF.

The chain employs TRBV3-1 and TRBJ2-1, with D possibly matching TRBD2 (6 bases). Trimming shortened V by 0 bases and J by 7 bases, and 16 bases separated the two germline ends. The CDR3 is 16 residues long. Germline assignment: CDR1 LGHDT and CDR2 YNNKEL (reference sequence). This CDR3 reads CASSQDARGSWNEQFF. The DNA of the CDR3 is TGTGCCAGCAGCCAAGACGCGCGGGGAAGTTGGAATGAGCAGTTCTTC.

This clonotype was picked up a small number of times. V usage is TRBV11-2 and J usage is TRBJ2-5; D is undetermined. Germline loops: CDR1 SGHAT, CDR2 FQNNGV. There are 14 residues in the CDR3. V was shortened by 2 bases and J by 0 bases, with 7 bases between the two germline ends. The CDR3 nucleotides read TGTGCCAGCAGCTTATCGGCTTACCAAGAGACCCAGTACTTC. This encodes CASSLSAYQETQYF.

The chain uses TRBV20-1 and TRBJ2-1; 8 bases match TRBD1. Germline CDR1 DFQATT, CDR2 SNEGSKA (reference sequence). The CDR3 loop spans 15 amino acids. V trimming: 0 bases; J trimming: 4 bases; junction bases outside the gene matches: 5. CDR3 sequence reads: CSARDNQGAYNEQFF. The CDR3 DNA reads TGCAGTGCTAGAGATAACCAGGGGGCATACAATGAGCAGTTCTTC.

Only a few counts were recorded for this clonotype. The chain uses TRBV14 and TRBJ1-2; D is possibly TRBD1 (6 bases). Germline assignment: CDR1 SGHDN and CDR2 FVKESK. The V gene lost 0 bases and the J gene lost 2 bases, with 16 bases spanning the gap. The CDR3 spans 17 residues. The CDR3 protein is CASSQDLTQGLNYGYTF. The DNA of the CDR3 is TGTGCCAGCAGCCAAGACCTAACACAGGGTTTGAACTATGGCTACACCTTC.

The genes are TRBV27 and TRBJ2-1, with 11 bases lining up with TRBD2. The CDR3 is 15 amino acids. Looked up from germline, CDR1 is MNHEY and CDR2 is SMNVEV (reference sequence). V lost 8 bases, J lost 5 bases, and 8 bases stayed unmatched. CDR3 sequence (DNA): TGTGCCAGCGGACCACTAGCGGGGGTCAACAATGAGCAGTTCTTC. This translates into CASGPLAGVNNEQFF.

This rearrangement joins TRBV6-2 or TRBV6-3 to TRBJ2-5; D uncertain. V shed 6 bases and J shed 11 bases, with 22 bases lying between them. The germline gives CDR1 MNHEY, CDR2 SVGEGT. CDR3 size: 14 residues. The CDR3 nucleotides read TGTGCCAGCAGGGACGGCGGACGGGTCGGGCAGCAGTACTTC. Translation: CASRDGGRVGQQYF.

CDR3 sequence (DNA): TGCAGTGCTAGAGTGACGGGATCTAATGAAAAACTGTTTTTT. Translating it yields CSARVTGSNEKLFF. This sequence joins TRBV20-1 and TRBJ1-4, with unresolved D. The CDR3 consists of 14 residues. The germline V gene has CDR1 DFQATT and CDR2 SNEGSKA (reference sequence). The germline V and J ends were trimmed by 1 base and 3 bases, with 9 bases remaining between them.

Written as DNA, the CDR3 is TGTGCCAGCAGCGTCGGTTACAACTACAATGAGCAGTTCTTC. Translation gives CASSVGYNYNEQFF. The chain employs TRBV7-2 and TRBJ2-1; D gene uncertain. Per the germline V gene, CDR1 is SGHTA and CDR2 is FQGNSA. Trimming shortened V by 5 bases and J by 3 bases, and 11 bases separated the two germline ends. The CDR3 totals 14 residues. Combining the CDR3 with reference TRBV7-2 and TRBJ2-1 gives the whole variable domain GAGVSQSPSNKVTEKGKDVELRCDPISGHTALYWYRQSLGQGLEFLIYFQGNSAPDKSGLPSDRFSAERTGGSVSTLTIQRTQQEDSAVYLCASSVGYNYNEQFFGPGTRLTVL.

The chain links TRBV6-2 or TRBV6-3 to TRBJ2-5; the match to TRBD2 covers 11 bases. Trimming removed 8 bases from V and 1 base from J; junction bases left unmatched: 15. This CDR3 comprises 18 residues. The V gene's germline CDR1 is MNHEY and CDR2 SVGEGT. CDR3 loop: CASGPVQPGLAVQETQYF. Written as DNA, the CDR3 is TGTGCCAGCGGTCCCGTTCAACCGGGACTAGCGGTCCAAGAGACCCAGTACTTC.

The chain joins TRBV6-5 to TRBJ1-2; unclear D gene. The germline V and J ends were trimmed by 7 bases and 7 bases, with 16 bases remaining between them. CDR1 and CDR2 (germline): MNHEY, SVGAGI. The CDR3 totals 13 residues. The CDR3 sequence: CASTIGSGGGYTF. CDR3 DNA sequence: TGTGCCAGCACCATTGGGTCGGGAGGTGGCTACACCTTC.

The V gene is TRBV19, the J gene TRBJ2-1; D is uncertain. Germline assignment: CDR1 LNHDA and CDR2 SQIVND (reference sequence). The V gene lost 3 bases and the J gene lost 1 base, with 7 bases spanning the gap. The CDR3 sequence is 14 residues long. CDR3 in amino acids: CASSISDSYNEQFF. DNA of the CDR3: TGTGCCAGTAGTATTTCAGATTCCTACAATGAGCAGTTCTTC.

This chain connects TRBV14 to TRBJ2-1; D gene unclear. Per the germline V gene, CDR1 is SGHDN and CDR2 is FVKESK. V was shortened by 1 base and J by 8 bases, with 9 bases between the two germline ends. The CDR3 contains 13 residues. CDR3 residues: CASSQVVGHEQFF. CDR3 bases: TGTGCCAGCAGCCAAGTTGTAGGACATGAGCAGTTCTTC.

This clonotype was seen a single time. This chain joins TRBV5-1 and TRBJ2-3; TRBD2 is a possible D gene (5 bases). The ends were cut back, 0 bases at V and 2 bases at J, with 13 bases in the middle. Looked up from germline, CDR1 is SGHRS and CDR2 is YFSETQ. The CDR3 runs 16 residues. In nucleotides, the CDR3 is TGCGCCAGCAGCTTGGGTGCTAGCAGTCCCACAGATACGCAGTATTTT. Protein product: CASSLGASSPTDTQYF.

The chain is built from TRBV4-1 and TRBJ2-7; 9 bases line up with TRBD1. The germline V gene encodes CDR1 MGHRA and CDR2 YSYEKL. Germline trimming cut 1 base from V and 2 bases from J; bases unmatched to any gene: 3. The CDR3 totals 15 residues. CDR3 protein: CASSQVGQGPYEQYF. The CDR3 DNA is TGCGCCAGCAGCCAAGTGGGACAGGGACCCTACGAGCAGTACTTC.

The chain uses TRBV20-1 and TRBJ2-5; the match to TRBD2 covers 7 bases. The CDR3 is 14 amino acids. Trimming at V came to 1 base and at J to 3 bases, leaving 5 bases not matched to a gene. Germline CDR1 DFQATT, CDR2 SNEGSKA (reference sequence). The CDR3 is CSARVWLAEETQYF. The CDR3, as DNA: TGCAGTGCTAGAGTGTGGCTAGCGGAAGAGACCCAGTACTTC.

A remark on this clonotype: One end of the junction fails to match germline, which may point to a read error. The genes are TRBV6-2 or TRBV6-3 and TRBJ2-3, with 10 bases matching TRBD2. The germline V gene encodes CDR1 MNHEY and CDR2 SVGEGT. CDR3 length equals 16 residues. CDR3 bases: TGTACCAGCAGTTACCCTGGACTAGCGGGCACAGATACGCAGTATTTT. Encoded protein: CTSSYPGLAGTDTQYF.

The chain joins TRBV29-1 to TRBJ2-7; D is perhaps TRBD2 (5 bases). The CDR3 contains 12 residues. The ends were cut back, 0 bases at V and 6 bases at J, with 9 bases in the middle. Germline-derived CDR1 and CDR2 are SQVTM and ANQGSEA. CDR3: CSVEDQEAEQYF. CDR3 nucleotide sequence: TGCAGCGTTGAAGATCAGGAGGCCGAGCAGTACTTC.

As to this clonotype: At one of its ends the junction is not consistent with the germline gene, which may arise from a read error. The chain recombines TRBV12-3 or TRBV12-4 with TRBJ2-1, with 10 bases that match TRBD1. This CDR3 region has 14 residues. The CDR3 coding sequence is TGTGCCAGCGGTTTGGGACAGGGGAGGGGTGAGCAGTTCTTC. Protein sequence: CASGLGQGRGEQFF.

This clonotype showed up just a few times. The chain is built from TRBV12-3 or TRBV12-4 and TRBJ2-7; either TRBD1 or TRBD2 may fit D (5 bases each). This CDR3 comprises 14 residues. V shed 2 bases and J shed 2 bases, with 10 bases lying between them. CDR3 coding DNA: TGTGCCAGCAGTTTAAGGGACGGACCCTACGAGCAGTACTTC. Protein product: CASSLRDGPYEQYF.